This TCR beta chain was documented in a study of regulatory T cells in long-lasting Graves disease. Study-wide findings and caveats: Favored usage of TRBV28, TRBJ1-2 and TRBJ2-5 was recorded in persistent disease.

A remark on this clonotype: Its matching antigen is unknown.

Time point of the sample: persistent/refractory GD, antithyroid drugs over 5 years with positive TRAb. TCR sequences were obtained from RNA taken from PBMCs. With iRepertoire HTBI primers and Arm-PCR of CDR3 regions, TCR beta libraries were built. TCRdb reanalysed the multiplex PCR reads using MiXCR and keeps one entry per CDR3 protein. The data contain about 470,000 distinct CDR3 sequences, about a fifth of them singletons. Between the trimmed V and J ends, which lost 0 bases and 1 base, there was a span of 5 bases. The CDR3 contains 15 residues. In germline, CDR1 is SGDLS, CDR2 YYNGEE. The sequencing here drew on peripheral blood mononuclear cells (PBMCs), taken when the disease was refractory, from a patient treated with antithyroid drugs. The genes are TRBV9 and TRBJ1-6; D unresolved. This clonotype originated in a female donor with Graves disease. The DNA for the CDR3 is TGTGCCAGCAGCGTAGAGGGATCCTATAATTCACCCCTCCACTTT. Its translation: CASSVEGSYNSPLHF.